The clone carrying this T cell receptor (beta chain) was counted many times. Its antigen is still unknown. The germline CDR1 and CDR2 sequences are SGHRS and YFSETQ. The CDR3 contains 14 residues. With V trimmed by 4 bases and J by 3 bases, 3 bases remained unmatched. The sample originates from a study of T-cell reconstitution after alpha-beta-depleted transplantation in children. The study, taken as a whole, reports: About two months after transplant, alpha-beta T cells reportedly came from several hundred expanded graft clones.

Unique molecular identifiers were built into the TCRbeta library. MiXCR, run by TCRdb on the PCR reads, gives a single entry per CDR3 protein. The sample carries 400,000 to 450,000 distinct CDR3 sequences, 43% recorded once. The chain carries TRBV5-1 and TRBJ2-3; 9 nucleotides agree with TRBD1. The sequence derives from a girl under 10 years old with aplastic anemia, due to receive a stem cell transplant. The sample in question was PBMCs, obtained before TCRalphabeta/CD19-depleted stem cell transplant. CDR3 loop: CASSIGQGTDTQYF. CDR3 DNA sequence: TGCGCCAGCAGCATTGGACAGGGGACAGATACGCAGTATTTT.